The 23 T cell receptor beta chains in this list originate from one sample, sequenced in a study of a mutant IDH1 vaccine in newly diagnosed glioma. Time point denoted: week 11, during vaccination. All doses held 300 ug of mutant IDH1 20-mer peptide, with topical imiquimod. The table came from immunoSEQ multiplex PCR; TCRdb's copy has only in-frame clones and leaves some out. This sample has some 60,000 clones, with 84% found just once. No cognate antigen is known for these TCRs. The sample was PBMCs, taken from a glioma patient whose treatment included an IDH1 peptide vaccine. The receptor set was obtained from a man aged 25 to 40 with glioma.

The chain recombines TRBV11-3 with TRBJ2-3, with TRBD1 matching over 9 bases. The CDR3 has 15 amino acids. Trimming cost V 1 base and J 5 bases; bases outside gene matches: 4. The germline V gene encodes CDR1 SGHNT and CDR2 YENEEA. The CDR3 nucleotides are TGTGCCAGCAGCTTAGGGGGACAGGGCATAGATACGCAGTATTTT. Its protein product is CASSLGGQGIDTQYF. Full variable domain (missing parts from reference TRBV11-3 and TRBJ2-3): EAGVVQSPRYKIIEKKQPVAFWCNPISGHNTLYWYLQNLGQGPELLIRYENEEAVDDSQLPKDRFSAERLKGVDSTLKIQPAELGDSAVYLCASSLGGQGIDTQYFGPGTRLTVL.

This clone was detected once. The chain uses TRBV28 and TRBJ2-7; TRBD1 or TRBD2 may be the D gene (5 bases each). With 3 bases removed from V and 1 base from J, the gap between germline ends came to 16 bases. The germline gives CDR1 MDHEN, CDR2 SYDVKM. The CDR3 consists of 16 residues. In DNA form, the CDR3 reads TGTGCCAGCAGTTTCCCCCGGGACGGAGTTTCCTACGAGCAGTACTTC. This codes for CASSFPRDGVSYEQYF.

The V call is TRBV29-1, the J call TRBJ2-5, with a tentative D call TRBD1 (6 bases). V lost 5 bases to trimming and J lost 5 bases, with 12 bases between them. The CDR3 length is 12 residues. Germline lookup yields CDR1 SQVTM and CDR2 ANQGSEA. In DNA, the CDR3 is TGCAGCGTTCAGGGGATTGCGGAGACCCAGTACTTC. It is translated as CSVQGIAETQYF. The variable domain in full, completed from reference TRBV29-1 and TRBJ2-5, reads SAVISQKPSRDICQRGTSLTIQCQVDSQVTMMFWYRQQPGQSLTLIATANQGSEATYESGFVIDKFPISRPNLTFSTLTVSNMSPEDSSIYLCSVQGIAETQYFGPGTRLLVL.

Written as DNA, the CDR3 is TGTGCCAGCAGCTTAATGGGGCGGCAGCCTAGGGAGCCCCAGCATTTT. Residues: CASSLMGRQPREPQHF. The J gene is TRBJ1-5, the V gene TRBV7-8; tentative D call: TRBD1 (5 bases). Germline CDR1 and CDR2: SGHVS and FQNEAQ. Between the trimmed V and J ends, which lost 2 bases and 8 bases, there was a span of 19 bases. The length of the CDR3 is 16 residues. Full variable domain (rest looked up from reference TRBV7-8 and TRBJ1-5): GAGVSQSPRYKVAKRGQDVALRCDPISGHVSLFWYQQALGQGPEFLTYFQNEAQLDKSGLPSDRFFAERPEGSVSTLKIQRTQQEDSAVYLCASSLMGRQPREPQHFGDGTRLSIL.

The chain employs TRBV4-2 and TRBJ2-2; D not certain. Trimming pared 5 bases from V and 0 bases from J, leaving 13 bases between. The CDR3 sequence is 16 residues long. Per germline, CDR1 LGHNA and CDR2 YNFKEQ. The CDR3 here is CASSLDRVANTGELFF. The CDR3 nucleotides are TGTGCCAGCAGCTTGGATCGGGTCGCGAACACCGGGGAGCTGTTTTTT.

The chain links TRBV7-2 to TRBJ2-6; D remains unclear. The CDR3 is made up of 14 amino acids. Germline V lookup: CDR1 SGHTA, CDR2 FQGNSA. Trimming removed 5 bases from V and 4 bases from J, with 9 bases in between. The CDR3 loop is CASSNTTGANVLTF. Here the CDR3 DNA reads TGTGCCAGCAGCAATACGACGGGGGCCAACGTCCTGACTTTC.

The V gene is TRBV7-6, the J gene TRBJ2-6, with D possibly being TRBD1 or TRBD2 (5 bases each). Germline CDR1 and CDR2: SGHVS and FNYEAQ. This CDR3 spans 15 amino acids. With 4 bases removed from V and 7 bases from J, the gap between germline ends came to 14 bases. CDR3 nucleotide sequence: TGTGCCAGCAGCTATAGGGACCGCAGTGCCAACGTCCTGACTTTC. Translation: CASSYRDRSANVLTF.

V usage is TRBV7-9 and J usage is TRBJ1-2; D remains unclear. V was trimmed by 6 bases and J by 6 bases, leaving 11 bases between them. The V gene's germline CDR1 is SEHNR and CDR2 FQNEAQ (reference sequence). The CDR3 sequence is 12 residues long. CDR3 protein: CASSRNVNGYTF. For the CDR3, the DNA is TGTGCCAGCAGTCGGAATGTGAATGGCTACACCTTC.

The chain carries TRBV5-4 and TRBJ2-6; D tentatively fits TRBD1 or TRBD2 (5 bases each). This CDR3 region has 15 residues. Germline V gene lookup returns CDR1 SGHNT and CDR2 YYREEE (reference sequence). V gave up 0 bases and J gave up 2 bases, with 6 bases separating them. CDR3 amino acids: CASSLVGPGANVLTF. For the CDR3, the DNA is TGTGCCAGCAGCTTGGTGGGACCTGGGGCCAACGTCCTGACTTTC.

This clone appeared a single time. The chain uses TRBV16 and TRBJ2-1; 7 bases fit TRBD1. The junction had 4 bases not matched to a gene; V was cut back by 1 base and J by 4 bases. The CDR3 loop spans 15 amino acids. Germline V lookup: CDR1 KGHSY, CDR2 FQNENV. The CDR3 spells CASSQYGTAYNEQFF. The CDR3 DNA reads TGTGCCAGCAGCCAATACGGGACAGCTTACAATGAGCAGTTCTTC.

J is TRBJ2-2 and V is TRBV4-1, with D maybe TRBD2 (5 bases). CDR3 length: 13 amino acids. V gave up 1 base and J gave up 9 bases, with 9 bases separating them. The germline gives CDR1 MGHRA, CDR2 YSYEKL. Here the CDR3 reads CASSQGGWRELFF. The CDR3 coding sequence is TGCGCCAGCAGCCAAGGAGGGTGGAGGGAGCTGTTTTTT.

This rearrangement joins TRBV28 to TRBJ1-3; D uncertain. CDR3 length equals 13 residues. V was trimmed by 5 bases and J by 1 base, leaving 6 bases between them. The germline CDR1 and CDR2 sequences are MDHEN and SYDVKM. For the CDR3, the DNA is TGTGCCAGCAGTCTGGAATCTGGAAACACCATATATTTT. Translation gives CASSLESGNTIYF.

The chain couples TRBV27 to TRBJ1-3; D ambiguous. Germline V gene data show CDR1 as MNHEY and CDR2 as SMNVEV (reference sequence). Trimming took off 8 bases at V and 3 bases at J, with 5 bases between the two ends. The CDR3 loop spans 11 amino acids. The CDR3 sequence is CASSSGNTIYF. The DNA for the CDR3 is TGTGCCAGCTCTAGTGGAAACACCATATATTTT.

The rearrangement uses TRBV29-1 and TRBJ1-2; D uncertain. CDR1 SQVTM and CDR2 ANQGSEA come from the germline V gene. V lost 0 bases, J lost 5 bases, and 13 bases lay in between. The CDR3 length is 14 residues. This CDR3 reads CSVEDPMEKYGYTF. The CDR3 DNA sequence: TGCAGCGTTGAAGATCCTATGGAGAAATATGGCTACACCTTC.

V usage is TRBV5-5 and J usage is TRBJ1-1, with D perhaps TRBD1 (6 bases). Germline values: CDR1 SGHKS, CDR2 YYEKEE (reference sequence). Trimming left V 2 bases short and J 10 bases short, with 15 bases between. The CDR3 extends over 13 amino acids. The CDR3 spells CASSFSGQGPAFF. CDR3 sequence (DNA): TGTGCCAGCAGCTTTTCAGGGCAGGGGCCAGCTTTCTTT. Filled out from reference TRBV5-5 and TRBJ1-1, the complete variable domain reads DAGVTQSPTHLIKTRGQQVTLRCSPISGHKSVSWYQQVLGQGPQFIFQYYEKEERGRGNFPDRFSARQFPNYSSELNVNALLLGDSALYLCASSFSGQGPAFFGQGTRLTVV.

The chain combines TRBV28 with TRBJ1-2; 8 nucleotides align to TRBD1. J lost 1 base, V lost 4 bases, and 5 bases had no gene match. The CDR3 runs to 15 residues. Per germline, CDR1 MDHEN and CDR2 SYDVKM. CDR3 DNA: TGTGCCAGCAGTTGGACAGGGTCCGTTAACTATGGCTACACCTTC. Protein: CASSWTGSVNYGYTF.

Concerning this clone: Other DNA sequences within the sample encode an identical CDR3. The V call is TRBV5-4, the J call TRBJ2-1, with 11 bases matching TRBD1. Trimming cost V 3 bases and J 3 bases; bases outside gene matches: 2. The CDR3 extends over 15 amino acids. CDR1 is SGHNT and CDR2 is YYREEE in the germline V gene (reference sequence). In DNA form, the CDR3 reads TGTGCCAGCAGCTCCGGGACAGGGGGCTACAATGAGCAGTTCTTC. Its protein product is CASSSGTGGYNEQFF.

The V gene is TRBV2, the J gene TRBJ2-3; D unclear. Germline V gives CDR1 SNHLY, CDR2 FYNNEI. Trimming took 7 bases from V and 0 from J, leaving 8 bases between them. This CDR3 spans 13 amino acids. The CDR3 protein is CASKTVSTDTQYF. CDR3 in DNA: TGTGCCAGCAAAACGGTTAGCACAGATACGCAGTATTTT.

The chain employs TRBV2 and TRBJ1-5; D remains unclear. CDR3 length: 14 amino acids. CDR1 is SNHLY, CDR2 FYNNEI, per germline. Between the trimmed V and J ends, which lost 5 bases and 7 bases, there was a span of 15 bases. As DNA, the CDR3 is TGTGCCAGCAGTAAAGAGGGAGGGAAGCAGCCCCAGCATTTT. Residues: CASSKEGGKQPQHF.

The chain combines TRBV5-1 with TRBJ2-3; D may match TRBD1 or TRBD2 (6 bases each). CDR3 length: 16 residues. With 3 bases removed from V and 4 bases from J, the gap between germline ends came to 18 bases. Germline V gene lookup returns CDR1 SGHRS and CDR2 YFSETQ. The CDR3 DNA sequence: TGCGCCAGCAGCTGGGGGGCAGGGGCCTTTGCAGATACGCAGTATTTT. Translation: CASSWGAGAFADTQYF.

The chain joins TRBV5-1 to TRBJ1-2, with 7 bases aligning to TRBD1. The CDR3 spans 14 residues. The V and J ends lost 2 bases and 6 bases, in that order; junction bases with no gene match: 7. In germline, CDR1 is SGHRS, CDR2 YFSETQ. CDR3 protein: CASSFDGTANGYTF. In nucleotides, the CDR3 is TGCGCCAGCAGCTTCGATGGGACAGCAAATGGCTACACCTTC.

The rearrangement links TRBV2 to TRBJ1-1; no reliable D call. V lost 7 bases and J lost 0, with 15 bases in between. The CDR3 totals 15 residues. Germline CDR1 is SNHLY and CDR2 is FYNNEI. CDR3 in amino acids: CASIVLVVMNTEAFF. For the CDR3, the DNA is TGTGCCAGCATTGTTTTGGTAGTAATGAACACTGAAGCTTTCTTT.

Concerning this clone itself: Other DNA sequences in this sample translate to the same CDR3. The V gene is TRBV28, the J gene TRBJ2-2; a possible D gene is TRBD1 (6 bases). Trimming took 0 bases from V and 1 from J, leaving 6 bases between them. CDR1 and CDR2 from the germline V gene are MDHEN and SYDVKM. The CDR3 consists of 15 residues. The chain's CDR3 is CASSLWGQNTGELFF. CDR3 DNA sequence: TGTGCCAGCAGTTTATGGGGACAGAACACCGGGGAGCTGTTTTTT.